Here is one T cell receptor beta chain with its context. This entry comes from a study of spatial heterogeneity in lung cancer. Across the whole study: After resection, follow-up PBMC samples were sequenced when available, at a median of about 2 years later.

MiXCR, applied by TCRdb to the 5' RACE reads, yields one record per CDR3 protein. This sample has 20,000 to 30,000 distinct CDR3 sequences; around 9.6% occur once, and the top ten carry less than 25%. This CDR3 is built from 15 residues. The V gene's germline CDR1 is KGHSH and CDR2 LQKENI. Trimming took 2 bases from V and 5 from J; bases not matched to a gene: 6. Documented time point: blood at routine non-recurrence follow-up after resection. This material consisted of PBMCs, taken at follow-up. This chain joins TRBV18 and TRBJ2-1; 7 bases align to TRBD2. The receptor's source is a male donor with early-stage non-small cell lung cancer. The CDR3 sequence: CASSPVAGTNNEQFF. The CDR3 region has the DNA TGTGCCAGCTCACCAGTAGCGGGTACAAACAATGAGCAGTTCTTC.